Given below is one T cell receptor (beta chain) in context. Constant-segment primers and 5'RACE yielded cDNA libraries for TCR alpha and TCR beta, each carrying sample barcodes and UMIs. TCRdb reprocessed the 5' RACE reads with MiXCR, giving one entry per CDR3 protein. The sample shows about 200,000 distinct CDR3 sequences, roughly 17% of them seen only once. V was trimmed by 1 base and J by 0 bases, leaving 4 bases between them. Germline V gives CDR1 SGHTA, CDR2 FQGNSA. The CDR3 has 13 residues. The data originate from a study of T-cell memory formation after mild COVID-19. The sequence derives from an adult woman who had mild COVID-19 (a few samples of this study predate the infection). Cell type and time point are not known. The genes are TRBV7-2 and TRBJ2-7; the D is unclear. Material: PBMCs or a T cell subset sorted from them (not recorded which). CDR3 in DNA: TGTGCCAGCAGCTTAGGTTTCTCCTACGAGCAGTACTTC. Amino acids: CASSLGFSYEQYF. The full variable domain, completed using reference TRBV7-2 and TRBJ2-7, is GAGVSQSPSNKVTEKGKDVELRCDPISGHTALYWYRQSLGQGLEFLIYFQGNSAPDKSGLPSDRFSAERTGGSVSTLTIQRTQQEDSAVYLCASSLGFSYEQYFGPGTRLTVT.